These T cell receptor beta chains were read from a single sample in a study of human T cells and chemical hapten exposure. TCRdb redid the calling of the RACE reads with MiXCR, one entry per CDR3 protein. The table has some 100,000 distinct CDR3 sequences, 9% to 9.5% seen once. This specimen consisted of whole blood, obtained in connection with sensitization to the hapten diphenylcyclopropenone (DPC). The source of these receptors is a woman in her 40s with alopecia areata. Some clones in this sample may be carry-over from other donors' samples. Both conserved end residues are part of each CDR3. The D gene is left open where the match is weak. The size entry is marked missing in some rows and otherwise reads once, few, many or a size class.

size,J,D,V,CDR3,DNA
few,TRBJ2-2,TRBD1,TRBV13,CASSSRTGKNGELFF,TGTGCCAGCAGTTCCCGGACAGGGAAGAACGGGGAGCTGTTTTTT
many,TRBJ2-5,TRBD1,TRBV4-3,CASSRTGEETQYF,TGCGCCAGCAGCCGCACAGGGGAAGAGACCCAGTACTTC
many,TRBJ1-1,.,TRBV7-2,CASSLEIRTEAFF,TGTGCCAGCAGCTTAGAGATAAGAACTGAAGCTTTCTTT
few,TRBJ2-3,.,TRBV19,CASSSGRTDTQYF,TGTGCCAGTAGTAGCGGGCGCACAGATACGCAGTATTTT
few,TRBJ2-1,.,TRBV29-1,CSVVGVDEQFF,TGCAGCGTCGTCGGGGTCGATGAGCAGTTCTTC
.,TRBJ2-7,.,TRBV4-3,CASSQDLSRGYYEQYF,TGCGCCAGCAGCCAAGATTTGAGCAGGGGTTACTACGAGCAGTACTTC
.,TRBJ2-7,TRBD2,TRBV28,CANSPGLADPYEQYF,TGTGCCAACAGCCCCGGACTAGCGGACCCCTACGAGCAGTACTTC
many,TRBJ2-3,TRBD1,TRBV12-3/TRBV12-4,CASRPAGGRNGDTQYF,TGTGCCAGCAGGCCTGCAGGGGGAAGAAATGGAGATACGCAGTATTTT
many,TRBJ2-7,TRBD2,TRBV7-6,CASSLAPAGGPNSYEQYF,TGTGCCAGCAGCTTAGCCCCAGCGGGGGGACCTAACTCCTACGAGCAGTACTTC
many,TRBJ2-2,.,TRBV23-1,CASSHHTESGELFF,TGCGCCAGCAGTCATCACACCGAGTCCGGGGAGCTGTTTTTT
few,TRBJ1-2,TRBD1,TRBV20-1,CSALGGQAGIYGYTF,TGCAGTGCTCTTGGGGGACAGGCTGGAATCTATGGCTACACCTTC
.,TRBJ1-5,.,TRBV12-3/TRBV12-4,CASSFGTSNQPQHF,TGTGCCAGCAGTTTCGGAACTAGCAATCAGCCCCAGCATTTT
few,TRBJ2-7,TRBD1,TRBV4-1,CASSQERQGASYEQYF,TGCGCCAGCAGCCAAGAACGCCAGGGGGCTTCCTACGAGCAGTACTTC
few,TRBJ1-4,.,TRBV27,CASSPAPGAASEKLFF,TGTGCCAGCAGCCCTGCCCCCGGGGCCGCCAGTGAAAAACTGTTTTTT
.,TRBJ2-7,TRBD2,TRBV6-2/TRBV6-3,CASSYAGGTLPYEQYF,TGTGCCAGCAGTTACGCGGGGGGGACACTTCCCTACGAGCAGTACTTC
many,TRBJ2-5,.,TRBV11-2,CASSFQGIQETQYF,TGTGCCAGCAGCTTCCAAGGGATACAAGAGACCCAGTACTTC
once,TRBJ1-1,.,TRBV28,CASAVVGNTEAFF,TGTGCCAGCGCCGTTGTGGGGAACACTGAAGCTTTCTTT
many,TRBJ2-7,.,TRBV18,CASSPDKDLPQYF,TGTGCCAGCTCACCCGATAAGGACCTTCCCCAGTACTTC
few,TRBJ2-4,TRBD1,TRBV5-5,CASSLQLLGQIYF,TGTGCCAGCAGCTTGCAACTATTGGGACAGATCTACTTC
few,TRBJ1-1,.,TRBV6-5,CASSYSTFTGGYTEAFF,TGTGCCAGCAGTTACTCGACTTTCACCGGTGGGTACACTGAAGCTTTCTTT
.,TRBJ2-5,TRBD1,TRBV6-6,CASTPGDRGVQETQYF,TGTGCCAGCACCCCGGGGGACAGGGGCGTACAAGAGACCCAGTACTTC
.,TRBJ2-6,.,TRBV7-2,CASSFIAGANVLTF,TGTGCCAGCAGCTTTATCGCTGGGGCCAACGTCCTGACTTTC
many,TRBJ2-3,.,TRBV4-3,CASSQDLKVSTDTQYF,TGCGCCAGCAGCCAAGATCTTAAGGTCTCGACAGATACGCAGTATTTT
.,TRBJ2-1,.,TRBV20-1,CSAPVGAATSEQFF,TGCAGTGCCCCAGTTGGTGCGGCTACAAGTGAGCAGTTCTTC
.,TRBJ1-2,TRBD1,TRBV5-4,CASSLPGQGADYGYTF,TGTGCCAGCAGCTTACCGGGACAGGGGGCAGACTATGGCTACACCTTC
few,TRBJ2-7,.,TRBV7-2,CASSTAVLASSDQYF,TGTGCCAGCAGCACCGCTGTACTAGCCTCGTCTGACCAGTACTTC
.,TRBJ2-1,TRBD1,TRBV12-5,CASGLSQGIYNEQFF,TGTGCTAGTGGTTTGTCACAGGGGATCTACAATGAGCAGTTCTTC
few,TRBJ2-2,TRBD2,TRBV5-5,CASSPVGGSNTGELFF,TGTGCCAGCAGCCCTGTCGGGGGGTCGAACACCGGGGAGCTGTTTTTT
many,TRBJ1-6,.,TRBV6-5,CASSQRQGANSPLHF,TGTGCCAGCAGCCAGAGGCAGGGTGCTAATTCACCCCTCCACTTT
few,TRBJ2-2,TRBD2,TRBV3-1,CASTSGVANTGELFF,TGTGCCAGCACCAGCGGGGTCGCGAACACCGGGGAGCTGTTTTTT
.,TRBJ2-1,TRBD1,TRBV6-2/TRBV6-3,CASTMPRTGSHNEQFF,TGTGCCAGCACCATGCCCCGGACAGGGAGTCACAATGAGCAGTTCTTC
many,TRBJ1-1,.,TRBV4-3,CASSQDIGGSGTEAFF,TGCGCCAGCAGCCAAGACATAGGAGGGTCGGGCACTGAAGCTTTCTTT
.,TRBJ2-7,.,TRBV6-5,CASSYPGDGEQYF,TGTGCCAGCAGTTACCCGGGGGACGGGGAGCAGTACTTC
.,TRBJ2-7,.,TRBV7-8,CASIPGAGGYEQYF,TGTGCCAGCATCCCGGGGGCAGGGGGCTACGAGCAGTACTTC
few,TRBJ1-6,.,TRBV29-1,CSVRATPNSPLHF,TGCAGCGTACGCGCGACTCCCAATTCACCCCTCCACTTT
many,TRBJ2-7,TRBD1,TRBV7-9,CASSWDRFYEQYF,TGTGCCAGCAGTTGGGACAGATTCTACGAGCAGTACTTC
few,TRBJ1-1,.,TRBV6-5,CASNQQGGTEAFF,TGTGCCAGCAACCAACAGGGAGGGACTGAAGCTTTCTTT
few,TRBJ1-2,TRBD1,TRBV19,CASSIAGTANYGYTF,TGTGCCAGTAGTATAGCCGGGACAGCTAACTATGGCTACACCTTC
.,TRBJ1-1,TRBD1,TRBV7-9,CASSSPDRGGNTEAFF,TGTGCCAGCAGCTCACCGGACAGGGGAGGTAACACTGAAGCTTTCTTT
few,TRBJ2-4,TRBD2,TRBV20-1,CSARAGKKNIQYF,TGCAGTGCCAGAGCGGGAAAAAAAAACATTCAGTACTTC
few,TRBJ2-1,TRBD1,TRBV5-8,CASSQSPTGVNYNEQFF,TGTGCCAGCTCCCAATCCCCAACAGGGGTTAACTACAATGAGCAGTTCTTC
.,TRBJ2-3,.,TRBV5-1,CASSRRGLDTDTQYF,TGCGCCAGCAGCCGGAGGGGTCTCGACACAGATACGCAGTATTTT
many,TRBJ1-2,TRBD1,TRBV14,CASSQAGTGRYGYTF,TGTGCCAGCAGCCAGGCAGGGACAGGGCGATATGGCTACACCTTC
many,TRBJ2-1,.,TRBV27,CASSLPGVHNEQFF,TGTGCCAGCAGTTTACCGGGGGTCCACAATGAGCAGTTCTTC
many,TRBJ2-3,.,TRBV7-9,CASSFYSTDTQYF,TGTGCCAGCAGCTTCTACAGCACAGATACGCAGTATTTT
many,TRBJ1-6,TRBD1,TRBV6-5,CASSYTGQGLAPLHF,TGTGCCAGCAGTTACACGGGACAGGGGCTTGCACCCCTCCACTTT
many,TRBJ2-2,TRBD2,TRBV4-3,CASSANQAGGPSGELFF,TGCGCCAGCAGCGCCAACCAAGCGGGGGGGCCGAGCGGGGAGCTGTTTTTT
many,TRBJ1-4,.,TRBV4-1,CASSQSPQQGPEKLFF,TGCGCCAGCAGCCAAAGCCCCCAACAGGGACCTGAAAAACTGTTTTTT
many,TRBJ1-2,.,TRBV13,CASSLGFRGAGDGYTF,TGTGCCAGCAGTCTCGGGTTTCGGGGCGCCGGGGATGGCTACACCTTC